This T cell receptor (beta chain) was identified in a study of blood T cell repertoires in COVID-19. Turning to the study itself: Acute and convalescent COVID-19 samples came from the United States, Italy and Spain.

Profiling relied on immunoSEQ multiplex PCR, and the TCRdb table lists in-frame clones only, not all of them. Of approximately 200,000 clones listed, roughly 88% are singletons. The V end was cut by 4 bases, the J end by 4 bases, with 8 bases between. Per the germline V gene, CDR1 is SEHNR and CDR2 is FQNEAQ (reference sequence). The length of the CDR3 is 14 residues. This chain connects TRBV7-9 to TRBJ1-6, with TRBD1 as a possible D gene (5 bases). Sequencing was carried out using peripheral blood. The sequence was obtained from a woman younger than 45 with acute or convalescent COVID-19. Written as DNA, the CDR3 is TGTGCCAGCAGCTCCGACAGTTATAATTCACCCCTCCACTTT. Its translation: CASSSDSYNSPLHF.